The clone carrying this T cell receptor beta chain was detected ten times or more. This sample stems from a study of identical twins. Germline values: CDR1 MGHRA, CDR2 YSYEKL. This CDR3 is built from 17 residues. The ends lost 0 bases at V and 4 bases at J; junction bases unmatched: 10. TCRdb re-called the 5' RACE reads through MiXCR, storing one row per CDR3 protein. Of about 390,000 distinct CDR3 sequences listed, around 9% are singletons. The receptor comes from a woman aged 50 to 60 in good health. The sample taken for sequencing was naive T cells sorted from blood. The rearrangement links TRBV4-1 to TRBJ2-3, with 7 bases matching TRBD2. Written as DNA, the CDR3 is TGCGCCAGCAGCCAAGATTCTGTGGGAGGGGACGCAGATACGCAGTATTTT. This sequence encodes CASSQDSVGGDADTQYF.